This T cell receptor (beta chain) came from a study of T cells in Graves' hyperthyroidism and ophthalmopathy. Study-wide findings and caveats: Blood also held most thyroid clonotypes expanded beyond 0.001.

This clonotype appeared many times. The target antigen is unknown. In making diagnoses, clinical symptoms, serum thyroxine and TRAb, thyroid ultrasound and orbital computed tomography were all used. Researchers amplified the TCR beta CDR3 regions from RNA transcripts. In the first-round RT-PCR of the TCR CDR3, the HTBI primer set was used. MiXCR, applied by TCRdb to the multiplex PCR reads, yields one record per CDR3 protein. The table shows 500,000 to 800,000 distinct CDR3 sequences, with less than 45% occurring only once. V was shortened by 6 bases and J by 0 bases, with 9 bases between the two germline ends. CDR1 SQVTM and CDR2 ANQGSEA come from the germline V gene. The CDR3 runs to 12 residues.

V usage is TRBV29-1 and J usage is TRBJ2-7; the D gene is possibly TRBD1 (5 bases). The sample comprised peripheral blood or thyroid tissue (not recorded which). The receptor was derived from an adult man with Graves' disease, either hyperthyroidism or ophthalmopathy (not recorded which). The chain's CDR3 is CSVQVLSYEQYF. DNA of the CDR3: TGCAGCGTACAGGTTCTCTCCTACGAGCAGTACTTC.